This note documents a single TCR beta chain sequence. Germline and junction disagree at one end, which may indicate a read error. Researchers used genomic DNA as the template to profile TCR beta VDJ and CDR3. MiXCR was run by TCRdb on the reads, yielding one entry per CDR3 protein. Altogether approximately 260,000 distinct CDR3 sequences are present, 82% being singletons, with the ten largest covering 42%. Germline V gene lookup returns CDR1 SEHNR and CDR2 FQNEAQ (reference sequence). This CDR3 spans 15 amino acids. The authors sequenced patients whose flow cytometry had shown CD8+CD57+ cell expansion. The data stem from a study of CD8+CD57+ T cells in acquired aplastic anemia.

Sequenced sample: sorted CD4+, CD8+, or CD8+CD57+ T cells (not recorded which) from PBMCs. The chain has TRBV7-9 and TRBJ2-7; D remains ambiguous. The receptor's source is a human donor with aplastic anemia. The CDR3 sequence: CACSLDTPEAYVGYF. The CDR3 DNA sequence: TGTGCCTGCAGCTTAGACACACCTGAAGCTTACGTTGGATACTTC.